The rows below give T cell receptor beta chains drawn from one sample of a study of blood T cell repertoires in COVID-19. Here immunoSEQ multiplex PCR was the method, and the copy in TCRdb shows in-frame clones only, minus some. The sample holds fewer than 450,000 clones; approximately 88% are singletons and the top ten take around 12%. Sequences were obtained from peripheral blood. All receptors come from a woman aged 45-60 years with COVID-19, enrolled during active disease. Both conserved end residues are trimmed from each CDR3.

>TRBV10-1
ASSEPPSGGQETQY
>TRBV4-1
ASSAGRTPGTDTQY
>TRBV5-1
ASSPLQGGNQPQH
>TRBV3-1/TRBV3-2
ASSGGAEQF
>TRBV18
ASSLGTAQRWAF
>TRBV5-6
ASSYGYEQY
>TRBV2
ASREAYGNTIY
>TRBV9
ASSVGSRGVWTEAF
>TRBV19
ASSSTGYYDYGYT
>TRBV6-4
ASSREEGTEAF
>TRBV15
ATSRGGPGGDEKLF
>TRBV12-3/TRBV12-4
ASSRGNIQY
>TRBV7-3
ASSRDRNSYEQY
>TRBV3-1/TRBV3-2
ASSQLGVNYGYT
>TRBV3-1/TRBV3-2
ASSQDGTRKAKNIQY